The 11 T cell receptor beta chains presented below share a single source sample, sequenced in a study of OX40 agonist ivuxolimab in advanced cancers. Produced via immunoSEQ multiplex PCR; TCRdb's table is partial and in-frame only. Among some 80,000 clones listed, 89% were seen once. This specimen consisted of CD4+ or CD8+ T cells sorted from blood, obtained in a trial of the OX40 agonist ivuxolimab. Source of these receptors: an adult with an advanced solid tumor such as melanoma, head and neck, liver or kidney cancer.

This rearrangement joins TRBV5-1 to TRBJ2-7, with 11 bases that match TRBD2. The CDR3 runs 16 residues. With V trimmed by 4 bases and J by 2 bases, 8 bases remained unmatched. In germline, CDR1 is SGHRS, CDR2 YFSETQ. CDR3 sequence: CASSVTSGIFPYEQYF. DNA of the CDR3: TGCGCCAGCAGCGTGACTAGCGGGATATTTCCCTACGAGCAGTACTTC. The variable domain in full, completed from reference TRBV5-1 and TRBJ2-7, reads KAGVTQTPRYLIKTRGQQVTLSCSPISGHRSVSWYQQTPGQGLQFLFEYFSETQRNKGNFPGRFSGRQFSNSRSEMNVSTLELGDSALYLCASSVTSGIFPYEQYFGPGTRLTVT.

In this sample, this clone turned up many times. The same CDR3 can be traced to other DNA sequences in this sample. This sequence joins TRBV14 and TRBJ1-1, with 9 bases fitting TRBD1. The CDR3 covers 15 residues. Per the germline V gene, CDR1 is SGHDN and CDR2 is FVKESK. Trimming took 4 bases from V and 0 from J; bases not matched to a gene: 3. The CDR3 region has the DNA TGTGCCAGCAGCCCTGGACAGGGGATGAACACTGAAGCTTTCTTT. It yields the protein CASSPGQGMNTEAFF.

The rearrangement joins TRBV2 to TRBJ2-6; a possible D gene is TRBD1 (5 bases). The germline CDR1 and CDR2 sequences are SNHLY and FYNNEI. The CDR3 runs to 17 residues. The V gene lost 1 base and the J gene lost 0 bases, with 10 bases spanning the gap. CDR3 bases: TGTGCCAGCAGTGAAGGTGTCAGGGCCTCTGGGGCCAACGTCCTGACTTTC. Protein sequence: CASSEGVRASGANVLTF.

This sequence joins TRBV6-6 and TRBJ2-1; D is undetermined. The germline V gene has CDR1 MNHNY and CDR2 SVGAGI (reference sequence). This CDR3 comprises 12 residues. The V end was cut by 2 bases, the J end by 7 bases, with 6 bases between. The CDR3 is CASSYVRNEQFF. The CDR3, as DNA: TGTGCCAGCAGTTACGTACGGAATGAGCAGTTCTTC.

This clone has a single count. The gene calls are TRBV19 and TRBJ2-4, with D perhaps matching TRBD2 (5 bases). Trimming took 0 bases from V and 2 from J, leaving 11 bases between them. Germline assignment: CDR1 LNHDA and CDR2 SQIVND (reference sequence). There are 16 residues in the CDR3. CDR3 residues: CASSIEPTGTKNIQYF. CDR3 DNA: TGTGCCAGTAGTATAGAACCGACGGGGACCAAAAACATTCAGTACTTC.

The V and J genes are TRBV6-5 and TRBJ2-1; TRBD1 might be the D (7 bases). Per germline, CDR1 MNHEY and CDR2 SVGAGI. The germline V and J ends were trimmed by 6 bases and 2 bases, with 14 bases remaining between them. CDR3 size: 15 residues. The CDR3 sequence is CASRKQGRTYNEQFF. In nucleotides, the CDR3 is TGTGCCAGCAGGAAACAGGGGAGGACCTACAATGAGCAGTTCTTC.

The chain couples TRBV4-1 to TRBJ2-1; D may match TRBD1 or TRBD2 (5 bases each). Germline values: CDR1 MGHRA, CDR2 YSYEKL. The V end lost 1 base, the J end lost 9 bases, and 10 bases lay between the germline ends. The CDR3 consists of 13 residues. The CDR3 nucleotides are TGCGCCAGCAGCCAAGGTCCCGGGGCTGAGCAGTTCTTC. This sequence encodes CASSQGPGAEQFF.

The CDR3 DNA is TGCAGCGTGTTAATGCAGGGTACCACAGATACGCAGTATTTT. Translated, it gives CSVLMQGTTDTQYF. The rearrangement links TRBV29-1 to TRBJ2-3; a weak D match, TRBD1 (5 bases). CDR1 is SQVTM, CDR2 ANQGSEA, per germline. Trimming stripped 6 bases from V and 2 bases from J, with 15 bases between. This CDR3 is built from 14 residues.

V is TRBV7-2 and J is TRBJ1-1, with TRBD1 matching 7 bases. With 0 bases clipped from V and 0 bases from J, the junction kept 1 base outside the gene matches. The CDR3 has 15 amino acids. CDR1 is SGHTA and CDR2 is FQGNSA in the germline V gene. CDR3 amino acids: CASSLAGQMNTEAFF. CDR3 nucleotides: TGTGCCAGCAGCTTAGCGGGACAGATGAACACTGAAGCTTTCTTT.

The genes are TRBV7-2 and TRBJ2-1; weak D call: TRBD1 (6 bases). The germline gives CDR1 SGHTA, CDR2 FQGNSA. Trimming removed 2 bases at V and 5 bases at J, with 13 bases between. The CDR3 runs to 15 residues. The CDR3 sequence: CASSLNRVINNEQFF. The CDR3 DNA sequence: TGTGCCAGCAGCTTAAACAGGGTCATTAACAATGAGCAGTTCTTC.

The gene calls are TRBV5-1 and TRBJ1-1; D not certain. The V gene's germline CDR1 is SGHRS and CDR2 YFSETQ. V was shortened by 5 bases and J by 3 bases, with 14 bases between the two germline ends. This CDR3 has 14 amino acids. CDR3 DNA sequence: TGCGCCAGCAGACCATCCGGGGATGACACTGAAGCTTTCTTT. Protein: CASRPSGDDTEAFF. The variable domain in full, with the rest retrieved from reference TRBV5-1 and TRBJ1-1, is KAGVTQTPRYLIKTRGQQVTLSCSPISGHRSVSWYQQTPGQGLQFLFEYFSETQRNKGNFPGRFSGRQFSNSRSEMNVSTLELGDSALYLCASRPSGDDTEAFFGQGTRLTVV.